These 28 T cell receptor beta chains came from one sample sequenced in a study of shared clonotypes between healthy human individuals. Profiled with immunoSEQ multiplex PCR; TCRdb holds only in-frame clones, not every one. Of around 2.1 million clones in the sample, nearly 97% were seen once. Sequencing was done on a sample of naive CD4+ T cells sorted from blood. Documented subset: CD45RA+ positively selected. Receptors were obtained from a young man in good health.

V gene TRBV5-1 combines with J gene TRBJ2-7, with no clear D. Germline V gives CDR1 SGHRS, CDR2 YFSETQ. V was clipped by 3 bases and J by 4 bases, with 5 bases between them. The CDR3 sequence is 11 residues long. The chain's CDR3 is CASSSPYEQYF. The CDR3 coding sequence is TGCGCCAGCAGCTCTCCGTACGAGCAGTACTTC.

V gene TRBV30 combines with J gene TRBJ2-2; D is unclear. Per the germline V gene, CDR1 is GTSNPN and CDR2 is SVGIG (reference sequence). This CDR3 contains 16 residues. Trimming shortened V by 0 bases and J by 0 bases, and 11 bases separated the two germline ends. Here the CDR3 DNA reads TGTGCCTGGAGTGTAGGTCAGGCGGCGAACACCGGGGAGCTGTTTTTT. This translates into CAWSVGQAANTGELFF.

In the case of this clone: In the same sample, other DNA sequences code for this CDR3. CDR3 nucleotides: TGTGCCAGTAGTATGGGCGGCAATCAGCCCCAGCATTTT. Translated, it gives CASSMGGNQPQHF. The chain recombines TRBV19 with TRBJ1-5; D is unclear. The CDR3 is 13 amino acids. From germline, CDR1 is LNHDA and CDR2 SQIVND (reference sequence). V was trimmed by 3 bases and J by 2 bases, leaving 5 bases between them.

A note on this clone: Other DNA sequences in the same sample also yield this CDR3. The CDR3 bases are TGTGCCATCAGCAGCACAGATACGCAGTATTTT. Translating it yields CAISSTDTQYF. The chain recombines TRBV10-3 with TRBJ2-3; D gene uncertain. This CDR3 is built from 11 residues. The germline gives CDR1 ENHRY, CDR2 SYGVKD. Between the trimmed V and J ends, which lost 6 bases and 0 bases, there was a span of 1 base.

The chain links TRBV5-1 to TRBJ2-1, with 7 bases fitting TRBD2. J lost 9 bases, V lost 7 bases, and 10 bases had no gene match. The V gene's germline CDR1 is SGHRS and CDR2 YFSETQ. This CDR3 region has 13 residues. Here the CDR3 reads CASALAVRVEQFF. In nucleotides, the CDR3 is TGCGCCAGCGCCCTAGCGGTCAGGGTTGAGCAGTTCTTC.

This clone was seen only once. The chain uses TRBV19 and TRBJ1-5; TRBD1 matches at 7 bases. The trim removed 8 bases at V and 0 bases at J, leaving 4 bases unmatched. The CDR3 is made up of 14 amino acids. From germline, CDR1 is LNHDA and CDR2 SQIVND (reference sequence). CDR3 region: CASQGQYSNQPQHF. The CDR3 DNA is TGTGCCAGTCAGGGACAGTATAGCAATCAGCCCCAGCATTTT.

Concerning this clone: This same CDR3 is encoded by further DNA sequences in the sample. The gene calls are TRBV6-6 and TRBJ1-5; D gene unclear. The CDR3 length is 11 residues. The germline V gene encodes CDR1 MNHNY and CDR2 SVGAGI (reference sequence). V lost 8 bases to trimming and J lost 4 bases, with 6 bases between them. The CDR3 loop is CASGSNQPQHF. CDR3 coding DNA: TGTGCCAGCGGGTCGAATCAGCCCCAGCATTTT.

The chain carries TRBV18 and TRBJ1-4; 7 bases align to TRBD1. J lost 15 bases, V lost 2 bases, and 9 bases had no gene match. The CDR3 has 13 residues. Germline V gives CDR1 KGHSH, CDR2 LQKENI. The CDR3 DNA sequence: TGTGCCAGCTCACCAACCGGAGGGGGCGCTTTGTTTTTT. Translating gives CASSPTGGGALFF. The full variable domain, with the rest looked up from reference TRBV18 and TRBJ1-4, is NAGVMQNPRHLVRRRGQEARLRCSPMKGHSHVYWYRQLPEEGLKFMVYLQKENIIDESGMPKERFSAEFPKEGPSILRIQQVVRGDSAAYFCASSPTGGGALFFGSGTQLSVL.

This chain joins TRBV6-5 and TRBJ2-7, with D perhaps being TRBD1 or TRBD2 (6 bases each). Per germline, CDR1 MNHEY and CDR2 SVGAGI. The CDR3 is made up of 15 amino acids. Trimming took off 3 bases at V and 5 bases at J, with 17 bases between the two ends. The CDR3 coding sequence is TGTGCCAGCAGTTATGGCCGACTAGGGGGACACGAGCAGTACTTC. Its protein product is CASSYGRLGGHEQYF.

The rearrangement uses TRBV11-2 and TRBJ1-2; D is possibly TRBD1 (5 bases). This CDR3 region has 15 residues. Germline CDR1 SGHAT, CDR2 FQNNGV. Trimming stripped 4 bases from V and 2 bases from J, with 14 bases between. The DNA of the CDR3 is TGTGCCAGCAGCTCGCAGTTCGGGGCGAACTATGGCTACACCTTC. Translated: CASSSQFGANYGYTF.

The chain joins TRBV10-3 to TRBJ2-7, with TRBD1 identical over 8 bases. Germline V gives CDR1 ENHRY, CDR2 SYGVKD. V lost 6 bases, J lost 3 bases, and 7 bases stayed unmatched. This CDR3 has 14 residues. For the CDR3, the DNA is TGTGCCATCAGAAATGGACAGGGTATCTACGAGCAGTACTTC. It specifies CAIRNGQGIYEQYF.

The chain uses TRBV30 and TRBJ1-3; TRBD1 agrees at 7 bases. With V trimmed by 5 bases and J by 2 bases, 6 bases remained unmatched. The V gene's germline CDR1 is GTSNPN and CDR2 SVGIG (reference sequence). This CDR3 spans 14 amino acids. The CDR3 DNA is TGTGCCTGGGGGGGGACAGTTGCTGGAAACACCATATATTTT. This gives the protein CAWGGTVAGNTIYF. The full variable domain, in which reference TRBV30 and TRBJ1-3 provide the parts outside the CDR3, is SQTIHQWPATLVQPVGSPLSLECTVEGTSNPNLYWYRQAAGRGLQLLFYSVGIGQISSEVPQNLSASRPQDRQFILSSKKLLLSDSGFYLCAWGGTVAGNTIYFGEGSWLTVV.

The V call is TRBV10-2, the J call TRBJ2-7, with 8 bases fitting TRBD1. Germline V gene lookup returns CDR1 WSHSY and CDR2 SAAADI. Unmatched junction bases numbered 7, after V lost 2 bases and J lost 4 bases. The CDR3 spans 15 residues. CDR3: CASSEPAGGRYEQYF. The CDR3 DNA is TGCGCCAGCAGTGAGCCCGCAGGGGGCAGGTACGAGCAGTACTTC.

The J gene is TRBJ1-4, the V gene TRBV2, with 7 bases that match TRBD1. Germline values: CDR1 SNHLY, CDR2 FYNNEI. V shed 8 bases and J 4 bases; nucleotides not matched to a gene: 4. The CDR3 consists of 13 residues. DNA of the CDR3: TGTGCCAGCTTCCGGGACAGTAATGAAAAACTGTTTTTT. Translated, it gives CASFRDSNEKLFF.

The V call is TRBV4-3, the J call TRBJ2-3; 10 bases fit TRBD2. V lost 0 bases and J lost 4; bases outside the gene matches: 7. Germline-derived CDR1 and CDR2 are LGHNA and YSLEER. The CDR3 is 17 residues long. CDR3 residues: CASSQEAGGPFPDTQYF. The CDR3 DNA sequence: TGCGCCAGCAGCCAAGAAGCGGGAGGGCCTTTCCCAGATACGCAGTATTTT.

The chain employs TRBV7-2 and TRBJ2-1, with 9 bases that match TRBD1. CDR3 length: 16 residues. V was clipped by 2 bases and J by 6 bases; unmatched bases: 8. Germline V gene data show CDR1 as SGHTA and CDR2 as FQGNSA. The CDR3 region is CASSLQTGQGFNEQFF. The CDR3 DNA is TGTGCCAGCAGCTTACAAACAGGACAGGGGTTCAATGAGCAGTTCTTC.

The J gene is TRBJ2-7, the V gene TRBV2; tentative D call: TRBD2 (5 bases). This CDR3 spans 16 amino acids. Trimming stripped 5 bases from V and 6 bases from J, with 23 bases between. The germline V gene has CDR1 SNHLY and CDR2 FYNNEI. CDR3 region: CASSRPGPTSRGEQYF. CDR3 in DNA: TGTGCCAGCAGTCGCCCCGGGCCGACTTCACGGGGCGAGCAGTACTTC.

CDR3 amino acids: CASSYSSEGSGNTIYF. DNA of the CDR3: TGTGCCAGCAGTTACTCTTCGGAGGGGTCTGGAAACACCATATATTTT. The chain joins TRBV6-5 to TRBJ1-3, with D possibly TRBD1 on 5 matching bases. Trimming pared 0 bases from V and 1 base from J, leaving 10 bases between. This CDR3 is built from 16 residues. Germline CDR1 is MNHEY and CDR2 is SVGAGI.

Concerning this clone itself: The sample holds other DNA sequences that translate to the same CDR3. This chain joins TRBV5-1 and TRBJ2-7, with TRBD1 as a possible D gene (6 bases). Germline V gene lookup returns CDR1 SGHRS and CDR2 YFSETQ. The V gene lost 0 bases and the J gene lost 2 bases, with 9 bases spanning the gap. The CDR3 runs 14 residues. CDR3 nucleotide sequence: TGCGCCAGCAGCTTGGCACCAGGGGCCTACGAGCAGTACTTC. This codes for CASSLAPGAYEQYF.

This clone was seen a single time. This specimen includes other DNA sequences encoding the same CDR3. This chain connects TRBV18 to TRBJ1-5, with D perhaps matching TRBD1 (5 bases). This CDR3 comprises 15 residues. CDR1 and CDR2 from the germline V gene are KGHSH and LQKENI. V was clipped by 2 bases and J by 1 base, with 9 bases between them. The CDR3 bases are TGTGCCAGCTCACCAACAGGAGGGAGCAATCAGCCCCAGCATTTT. Translation: CASSPTGGSNQPQHF.

Of note for this clone: This same CDR3 is encoded by further DNA sequences in the sample. CDR3 residues: CASSSGTSGSYEQYF. In nucleotides, the CDR3 is TGTGCCAGCAGCTCCGGGACTAGCGGTTCCTACGAGCAGTACTTC. V usage is TRBV5-4 and J usage is TRBJ2-7; 11 bases match TRBD2. Per the germline V gene, CDR1 is SGHNT and CDR2 is YYREEE (reference sequence). V lost 3 bases and J lost 1; bases outside the gene matches: 3. This CDR3 region has 15 residues. Using reference TRBV5-4 and TRBJ2-7 for the parts outside the CDR3, the full variable domain is ETGVTQSPTHLIKTRGQQVTLRCSSQSGHNTVSWYQQALGQGPQFIFQYYREEENGRGNFPPRFSGLQFPNYSSELNVNALELDDSALYLCASSSGTSGSYEQYFGPGTRLTVT.

V and J are TRBV10-3 and TRBJ2-3, with D possibly matching TRBD2 (7 bases). Between the trimmed V and J ends, which lost 11 bases and 1 base, there was a span of 13 bases. The CDR3 totals 13 residues. Germline values: CDR1 ENHRY, CDR2 SYGVKD. CDR3 sequence (DNA): TGTGCCTCGGGGGCGGGGGGCACAGATACGCAGTATTTT. Amino acids: CASGAGGTDTQYF.

The chain joins TRBV30 to TRBJ2-1; 14 nucleotides line up with TRBD2. This CDR3 spans 16 amino acids. The ends lost 3 bases at V and 7 bases at J; junction bases unmatched: 8. The germline V gene encodes CDR1 GTSNPN and CDR2 SVGIG (reference sequence). This CDR3 reads CAWSPKTSGRANEQFF. The CDR3 DNA is TGTGCCTGGAGCCCCAAGACTAGCGGGAGGGCAAATGAGCAGTTCTTC.

The genes are TRBV5-1 and TRBJ2-5; D is unclear. V lost 3 bases, J lost 5 bases, and 14 bases lay in between. Germline assignment: CDR1 SGHRS and CDR2 YFSETQ. This CDR3 spans 14 amino acids. The CDR3 nucleotides read TGCGCCAGCAGCTGGTGGAGTCTCCGGGAGACCCAGTACTTC. It yields the protein CASSWWSLRETQYF.

The chain carries TRBV6-1 and TRBJ2-7; no clear D. V was trimmed by 6 bases and J by 1 base, leaving 13 bases between them. Germline V lookup: CDR1 MNHNS, CDR2 SASEGT. CDR3 length: 14 residues. The CDR3 DNA sequence: TGTGCCAGCAGCGTCCAAACGCCTTCCTACGAGCAGTACTTC. Protein product: CASSVQTPSYEQYF.

The chain is built from TRBV5-1 and TRBJ2-6; D gene uncertain. CDR3 size: 14 residues. V gave up 3 bases and J gave up 1 base, with 5 bases separating them. In germline, CDR1 is SGHRS, CDR2 YFSETQ. This CDR3 is CASSSKSGANVLTF. For the CDR3, the DNA is TGCGCCAGCAGCTCAAAATCTGGGGCCAACGTCCTGACTTTC.

About this clone itself: Other DNA sequences within the sample encode an identical CDR3. This sequence joins TRBV30 and TRBJ2-7, with a weak D call TRBD1 (6 bases). V shed 2 bases and J shed 4 bases, with 12 bases lying between them. Germline CDR1 reads GTSNPN; CDR2 reads SVGIG (reference sequence). CDR3 length equals 13 residues. The CDR3 spells CAWSRRGLYEQYF. CDR3 DNA: TGTGCCTGGAGTCGAAGGGGGTTGTACGAGCAGTACTTC.

The chain recombines TRBV19 with TRBJ2-2; weak D call: TRBD1 (5 bases). The CDR3 sequence is 14 residues long. Germline CDR1 and CDR2: LNHDA and SQIVND (reference sequence). The V end lost 8 bases, the J end lost 4 bases, and 14 bases lay between the germline ends. Here the CDR3 DNA reads TGTGCCAGTGGACGCACAGGTTTCACCGGGGAGCTGTTTTTT. Its translation: CASGRTGFTGELFF.